This TCR beta chain came from a study of shared clonotypes between healthy human individuals. The CDR3 totals 13 residues. The germline V gene has CDR1 MNHNS and CDR2 SASEGT. V lost 4 bases, J lost 4 bases, and 8 bases lay in between. The protocol was immunoSEQ multiplex PCR, while the TCRdb copy is restricted to in-frame clones and leaves out a portion. The profile shows about 2.3 million clones, 80% to 95% of them singletons. Sequencing was done on a sample of naive CD4+ T cells from PBMCs. Sample subset: CD45RA+ positively selected. This TCR derives from a man between 18 and 35 years old in good health. Some clones in this sample may be carry-over from other donors' samples. This chain connects TRBV6-1 to TRBJ2-1; D unresolved. CDR3 bases: TGTGCCAGCAGTGGGCAGGAGTACAATGAGCAGTTCTTC. It yields the protein CASSGQEYNEQFF.